The next 5 T cell receptor beta chains were all read from a single sample in a study of T-cell memory formation after mild COVID-19. TCRdb passed the 5' RACE reads through MiXCR, listing each CDR3 protein once. The sample lists about 620,000 distinct CDR3 sequences; roughly 18% were seen once. The sample was PBMCs or a T cell subset sorted from them (not recorded which). The source is an adult woman who had mild COVID-19 (a few samples of this study predate the infection). Cell type and time point are not known.

The chain combines TRBV29-1 with TRBJ2-1; 10 bases line up with TRBD1. The CDR3 has 15 residues. Trimming at V came to 2 bases and at J to 8 bases, leaving 9 bases not matched to a gene. From germline, CDR1 is SQVTM and CDR2 ANQGSEA. In DNA form, the CDR3 reads TGCAGCGTTGAACCCTACGCCGGGACAGGGGATGAGCAGTTCTTC. Protein: CSVEPYAGTGDEQFF.

This clonotype was seen at least ten times. The J gene is TRBJ2-3, the V gene TRBV10-3, with TRBD2 matching 11 bases. Germline V gives CDR1 ENHRY, CDR2 SYGVKD. Trimming cost V 5 bases and J 3 bases; bases outside gene matches: 1. The CDR3 consists of 14 residues. The CDR3 loop is CAISSSGGTDTQYF. In DNA, the CDR3 is TGTGCCATCAGTTCTAGCGGGGGGACAGATACGCAGTATTTT.

The chain is built from TRBV30 and TRBJ2-4; D remains ambiguous. Trimming cost V 3 bases and J 4 bases, with 13 bases left between them. The length of the CDR3 is 14 residues. Germline V gene sequence: CDR1 GTSNPN, CDR2 SVGIG (reference sequence). The CDR3 spells CAWSERTWKNIQYF. CDR3 sequence (DNA): TGTGCCTGGAGCGAAAGAACTTGGAAAAACATTCAGTACTTC.

The J gene is TRBJ2-7, the V gene TRBV5-1; 9 bases are a match to TRBD2. The CDR3 runs to 13 residues. Germline V lookup: CDR1 SGHRS, CDR2 YFSETQ. V was clipped by 5 bases and J by 6 bases; unmatched bases: 6. This chain's CDR3 is CASRPGTSSEQYF. Written as DNA, the CDR3 is TGCGCCAGCAGACCCGGGACTAGCAGCGAGCAGTACTTC. Full variable domain (remainder filled in from reference TRBV5-1 and TRBJ2-7): KAGVTQTPRYLIKTRGQQVTLSCSPISGHRSVSWYQQTPGQGLQFLFEYFSETQRNKGNFPGRFSGRQFSNSRSEMNVSTLELGDSALYLCASRPGTSSEQYFGPGTRLTVT.

This clonotype was observed once. The gene calls are TRBV20-1 and TRBJ2-7; the match to TRBD1 covers 9 bases. This CDR3 contains 14 residues. Trimming removed 6 bases from V and 5 bases from J; junction bases left unmatched: 11. Germline V gene lookup returns CDR1 DFQATT and CDR2 SNEGSKA (reference sequence). CDR3 sequence reads: CSAEPSGTGNEQYF. In DNA, the CDR3 is TGCAGTGCAGAACCCTCCGGGACAGGGAACGAGCAGTACTTC.